A selection of T cell receptor beta chains follows, all from one sample in a study of cytomegalovirus exposure and HLA in healthy donors. This table comes from immunoSEQ multiplex PCR, and its TCRdb copy is limited to in-frame clones, with some not included. This table holds approximately 100,000 clones, approximately 70% found once. The sample consisted of PBMCs. The receptors were gathered from a middle-aged man in good health and CMV-seropositive. CDR3s include the opening cysteine and the closing phenylalanine or tryptophan. The D gene is left open where the match is weak. The size of a clone is reported for some rows only, either as once, few or many, or as a class for expanded clones.

abundance	len	v_gene	j_gene	d_gene	CDR3aa	CDR3nt
.	14	TRBV6-5	TRBJ2-2	.	CASRGLQNTGELFF	TGTGCCAGCAGGGGACTCCAAAACACCGGGGAGCTGTTTTTT
.	14	TRBV14	TRBJ2-7	TRBD2	CASSQKLASYEQYF	TGTGCCAGCAGCCAAAAACTAGCGAGCTACGAGCAGTACTTC
.	14	TRBV6-5	TRBJ2-2	.	CASSYDKLAGELFF	TGTGCCAGCAGTTACGATAAACTAGCCGGGGAGCTGTTTTTT
.	14	TRBV7-9	TRBJ2-7	.	CASSLQQDSYEQYF	TGTGCCAGCAGCTTACAACAGGACTCCTACGAGCAGTACTTC
.	16	TRBV5-1	TRBJ2-7	.	CASSLEGGGISYEQYF	TGCGCCAGCAGCTTGGAAGGGGGGGGTATATCCTACGAGCAGTACTTC
few	14	TRBV19	TRBJ1-2	.	CASRERQVSYGYTF	TGTGCCAGTAGAGAAAGACAGGTGTCCTATGGCTACACCTTC
few	14	TRBV7-8	TRBJ2-2	.	CASSFTGLTGELFF	TGTGCCAGCAGCTTCACAGGGTTGACCGGGGAGCTGTTTTTT
.	15	TRBV30	TRBJ2-7	TRBD2	CAWSVPWEGSYEQYF	TGTGCCTGGAGTGTACCGTGGGAGGGGTCCTACGAGCAGTACTTC
.	10	TRBV7-8	TRBJ2-1	.	CASGHNEQFF	TGTGCCAGCGGCCACAATGAGCAGTTCTTC
.	13	TRBV6-1	TRBJ2-5	.	CASGSIPGETQYF	TGTGCCAGCGGCTCGATCCCAGGGGAGACCCAGTACTTC
.	12	TRBV27	TRBJ2-1	.	CASSLSGNEQFF	TGTGCCAGCAGTTTGAGCGGAAATGAGCAGTTCTTC
few	17	TRBV4-1	TRBJ2-4	.	CASSQSLDGLAKNIQYF	TGCGCCAGCAGCCAATCCTTGGACGGACTAGCCAAAAACATTCAGTACTTC
.	13	TRBV5-4	TRBJ2-7	.	CASSLSGSDEQYF	TGTGCCAGCAGCCTATCAGGGTCGGACGAGCAGTACTTC
.	12	TRBV19	TRBJ1-4	.	CASSIRGSKLFF	TGTGCCAGTAGTATTCGGGGGAGTAAACTGTTTTTT
.	14	TRBV5-6	TRBJ2-3	.	CASSPQGHTDTQYF	TGTGCCAGCAGCCCTCAGGGACACACAGATACGCAGTATTTT
few	15	TRBV30	TRBJ1-4	.	CAWSRGTPAGEKLFF	TGTGCCTGGAGTAGAGGGACACCTGCAGGGGAAAAACTGTTTTTT
.	10	TRBV6-1	TRBJ1-2	.	CASSQGGYTF	TGTGCCAGCAGCCAGGGCGGCTACACCTTC
.	15	TRBV23-1	TRBJ2-1	.	CASSRLRESGNEQFF	TGCGCCAGCAGTCGTTTACGGGAGTCCGGAAATGAGCAGTTCTTC
.	18	TRBV19	TRBJ2-5	TRBD2	CASSIGVGLAGPQETQYF	TGTGCCAGTAGTATAGGAGTTGGGCTAGCGGGACCACAAGAGACCCAGTACTTC
.	13	TRBV19	TRBJ2-7	.	CASSMVGGHEQYF	TGTGCCAGTAGTATGGTCGGGGGGCACGAGCAGTACTTC
few	18	TRBV30	TRBJ2-7	TRBD1	CAWSRLDHRDRLTYEQYF	TGTGCCTGGAGCCGATTGGATCACCGGGACAGGTTGACCTACGAGCAGTACTTC
.	17	TRBV5-4	TRBJ2-5	TRBD2	CASSFLLAGKEKETQYF	TGTGCCAGCAGCTTCCTTCTAGCGGGCAAAGAAAAAGAGACCCAGTACTTC
.	17	TRBV5-8	TRBJ2-1	TRBD2	CASSYGILAGAYNEQFF	TGTGCCAGCAGCTACGGTATACTAGCGGGAGCTTACAATGAGCAGTTCTTC
few	13	TRBV10-3	TRBJ1-2	TRBD1	CAIRTGGDYGYTF	TGTGCCATCAGGACAGGGGGTGACTATGGCTACACCTTC
once	13	TRBV6-1	TRBJ2-1	.	CASSEVVSSDQFF	TGTGCCAGCAGTGAAGTTGTAAGTAGCGATCAGTTCTTC
.	13	TRBV6-5	TRBJ1-2	.	CASSYRAGNGYTF	TGTGCCAGCAGTTATCGGGCGGGGAATGGCTACACCTTC
few	16	TRBV27	TRBJ2-3	TRBD2	CASSLGTSGYTDTQYF	TGTGCCAGCAGTTTAGGGACTAGCGGGTACACAGATACGCAGTATTTT
.	15	TRBV19	TRBJ2-7	TRBD2	CASSIGTRGTYEQYF	TGTGCCAGTAGTATCGGGACTAGGGGAACCTACGAGCAGTACTTC
.	13	TRBV7-3	TRBJ2-5	.	CASSSGGMETQYF	TGTGCCAGCAGCTCGGGTGGTATGGAGACCCAGTACTTC
few	13	TRBV7-9	TRBJ2-1	.	CSSSLNGLSGSFF	TGTTCCAGCAGCTTAAATGGACTATCCGGGTCGTTCTTC
few	12	TRBV6-5	TRBJ1-2	.	CASSYGGVGYTF	TGTGCCAGCAGTTACGGGGGGGTTGGCTACACCTTC